The following is a T cell receptor beta chain sequence with its context. Its antigen is currently unknown. Described treatment: oral pan-JAK inhibitor, 5-10 mg twice daily. The CDR3 runs 15 residues. V was trimmed by 2 bases and J by 5 bases, leaving 15 bases between them. Germline loops: CDR1 MNHEY, CDR2 SMNVEV (reference sequence). cDNA prepared by RNA extraction and subsequent reverse transcription served as the template for sequencing. Sequencing was performed with immunoSEQ multiplex PCR; in TCRdb, only in-frame clones are kept and a portion is missing. The sample records roughly 170,000 clones, around 50% being singletons. The sample comes from a study of CD8+ T cells in alopecia areata. Across the whole study: Patients in the treated group were given tofacitinib by mouth, 5 to 10 mg twice a day.

General study points: Scalp clonality and expanded CD8+ clones among the top 100 fell significantly with tofacitinib. Having one nonresponder leaves uncertain how baseline CD8+ expansion relates to response. Normal scalp showed lower clonality than lesional scalp, especially alopecia totalis/universalis.

This chain connects TRBV27 to TRBJ1-2, with TRBD1 as a possible D gene (5 bases). The material was CD8+ T cells sorted from blood, obtained at week 24, from a patient treated with tofacitinib. This sequence originates from a human donor with alopecia areata. The CDR3 sequence is CASSLGFGTEYGYTF. DNA for the CDR3: TGTGCCAGCAGTTTAGGATTCGGGACGGAATATGGCTACACCTTC.